Below are 32 T cell receptor beta chains sequenced from a single sample in a study of T cells in Graves' hyperthyroidism and ophthalmopathy. TCR beta CDR3 region amplification was performed from RNA transcripts. When the TCR CDR3 underwent first-round RT-PCR, the HTBI primer set was used. TCRdb reprocessed the multiplex PCR reads with MiXCR, giving one entry per CDR3 protein. The profile shows hundreds of thousands of distinct CDR3 sequences, roughly 15% of them singletons. The sequenced sample consisted of blood. Every receptor here comes from a woman in her sixties or seventies with Graves' ophthalmopathy.

This clonotype came up a few times. V usage is TRBV27 and J usage is TRBJ2-3, with a possible D match to TRBD2 (6 bases). Germline assignment: CDR1 MNHEY and CDR2 SMNVEV (reference sequence). The CDR3 is 15 amino acids. V was clipped by 3 bases and J by 2 bases, with 12 bases between them. Written as DNA, the CDR3 is TGTGCCAGCAGTTTGAATAGCGGAGACACAGATACGCAGTATTTT. This gives the protein CASSLNSGDTDTQYF.

This clonotype was seen repeatedly, ten times or more. This chain joins TRBV14 and TRBJ2-7, with 7 positions matching TRBD1. This CDR3 is built from 16 residues. CDR1 is SGHDN, CDR2 FVKESK, per germline. Trimming cost V 2 bases and J 2 bases; bases outside gene matches: 9. The CDR3 nucleotides are TGTGCCAGCAGCCAAATGGGGTGGGACAGCACCTACGAGCAGTACTTC. Its translation is CASSQMGWDSTYEQYF.

This clonotype was seen many times. V is TRBV3-1 and J is TRBJ1-1, with D unclear. The length of the CDR3 is 13 residues. Per germline, CDR1 LGHDT and CDR2 YNNKEL (reference sequence). Trimming removed 4 bases from V and 3 bases from J, with 9 bases in between. This CDR3 is CASSRGSYTEAFF. Written as DNA, the CDR3 is TGTGCCAGCAGCCGCGGCAGTTACACTGAAGCTTTCTTT.

For this clonotype: One base away lies a much larger clone, so this may be a sequencing read error. The chain has TRBV11-2 and TRBJ2-7; the match to TRBD1 covers 8 bases. This CDR3 is built from 15 residues. Germline values: CDR1 SGHAT, CDR2 FQNNGV. As DNA, the CDR3 is TGTGCCAGCAGCTTAGCAGGGGGCCCTTCCTACAAGCAGTACTTC. It codes for CASSLAGGPSYKQYF.

This clonotype has only a few counts. This chain joins TRBV7-9 and TRBJ1-2; the match to TRBD1 covers 7 bases. This CDR3 spans 14 amino acids. After removal of 0 bases from V and 4 bases from J, the junction contained 2 bases not matched to a gene. The V gene's germline CDR1 is SEHNR and CDR2 FQNEAQ (reference sequence). CDR3 region: CASSLAGGSYGYTF. DNA for the CDR3: TGTGCCAGCAGCTTAGCAGGGGGCTCCTATGGCTACACCTTC.

In this sample, this clonotype turned up many times. The V and J genes are TRBV7-2 and TRBJ2-5; 12 nucleotides agree with TRBD2. The CDR3 is made up of 16 amino acids. V shed 5 bases and J 6 bases; nucleotides not matched to a gene: 10. Per germline, CDR1 SGHTA and CDR2 FQGNSA. The CDR3: CASSLWTSGTSQTQYF. The CDR3 DNA reads TGTGCCAGCAGCCTATGGACTAGCGGGACTTCGCAGACCCAGTACTTC.

As to this clonotype: A read error may be the cause here, since a much bigger clone is one base away. The rearrangement joins TRBV2 to TRBJ1-2, with 11 bases fitting TRBD1. The CDR3 is 15 residues long. CDR1 SNHLY and CDR2 FYNNEI come from the germline V gene. The CDR3 here is CASRKGTGGDHGYIF. The CDR3 region has the DNA TGTGCCAGCAGGAAGGGGACAGGGGGAGACCATGGCTACATCTTC.

V and J are TRBV6-2 or TRBV6-3 and TRBJ2-7, with TRBD2 matching over 8 bases. This CDR3 spans 16 amino acids. Per the germline V gene, CDR1 is MNHEY and CDR2 is SVGEGT. Germline trimming cut 6 bases from V and 5 bases from J; bases unmatched to any gene: 15. The CDR3 DNA sequence: TGTGCCAGCAGACACCTCGGGATAGCGGGATTCCACGAGCAGTACTTC. This codes for CASRHLGIAGFHEQYF.

This clonotype has a handful of counts. The chain links TRBV29-1 to TRBJ1-5, with D possibly matching TRBD1 (6 bases). There are 13 residues in the CDR3. Germline lookup yields CDR1 SQVTM and CDR2 ANQGSEA. V lost 3 bases and J lost 5, with 11 bases in between. The CDR3 protein is CSVDGGLDQPQHF. The CDR3 DNA is TGCAGCGTTGATGGGGGGCTCGATCAGCCCCAGCATTTT.

This chain links TRBV20-1 with TRBJ2-3, with TRBD2 matching 13 bases. J gave up 4 bases and V 5 bases, and 18 bases lay outside the gene matches. The CDR3 contains 19 residues. The germline CDR1 and CDR2 sequences are DFQATT and SNEGSKA (reference sequence). The CDR3 loop is CSASTGTSGVGSVADTQYF. In nucleotides, the CDR3 is TGCAGTGCTTCGACCGGGACTAGCGGGGTGGGTTCGGTCGCAGATACGCAGTATTTT.

The V and J genes are TRBV4-1 and TRBJ1-5; a possible D gene is TRBD1 (5 bases). This CDR3 region has 17 residues. CDR1 is MGHRA, CDR2 YSYEKL, per germline. The V end was cut by 0 bases, the J end by 6 bases, with 18 bases between. CDR3 loop: CASSQDPEGRGGQPQHF. CDR3 DNA sequence: TGCGCCAGCAGCCAAGATCCAGAGGGTAGGGGAGGTCAGCCCCAGCATTTT.

The J gene is TRBJ2-6, the V gene TRBV3-1; TRBD1 or TRBD2 may be the D gene (6 bases each). The CDR3 has 16 residues. The germline V gene encodes CDR1 LGHDT and CDR2 YNNKEL (reference sequence). The V gene lost 8 bases and the J gene lost 4 bases, with 18 bases spanning the gap. CDR3 protein: CASSPQRGVGANVLTF. CDR3 DNA sequence: TGTGCCAGCTCACCACAAAGGGGGGTCGGGGCCAACGTCCTGACTTTC.

This clonotype has ten or more counts. V and J are TRBV6-1 and TRBJ2-1, with unresolved D. The CDR3 runs to 15 residues. The V gene's germline CDR1 is MNHNS and CDR2 SASEGT. Trimming removed 2 bases at V and 2 bases at J, with 10 bases between. CDR3 DNA: TGTGCCAGCAGTGAAAGCCGGAACACCTACAATGAGCAGTTCTTC. Its translation is CASSESRNTYNEQFF.

V usage is TRBV9 and J usage is TRBJ2-5; 12 bases fit TRBD2. This CDR3 spans 17 amino acids. V lost 3 bases and J lost 2; bases outside the gene matches: 8. The germline gives CDR1 SGDLS, CDR2 YYNGEE. The CDR3 sequence: CASSGEVLAGGQETQYF. The CDR3 DNA is TGTGCCAGCAGCGGCGAGGTACTAGCGGGAGGACAAGAGACCCAGTACTTC.

The chain carries TRBV29-1 and TRBJ1-3; D is unclear. CDR1 and CDR2 (germline): SQVTM, ANQGSEA. There are 12 residues in the CDR3. The V end was cut by 8 bases, the J end by 2 bases, with 10 bases between. The DNA of the CDR3 is TGCAGCATGGAGATCACTGGAAACACCATATATTTT. Translation: CSMEITGNTIYF.

This clonotype showed up just once. The chain is built from TRBV4-2 and TRBJ2-2, with 7 nucleotides matching TRBD1. The V gene's germline CDR1 is LGHNA and CDR2 YNFKEQ. V lost 1 base and J lost 3; bases outside the gene matches: 5. The CDR3 covers 16 residues. The chain's CDR3 is CASSQGGGGYTGELFF. In DNA form, the CDR3 reads TGTGCCAGCAGCCAAGGAGGGGGCGGATACACCGGGGAGCTGTTTTTT.

This chain joins TRBV3-1 and TRBJ2-3, with TRBD2 identical over 7 bases. J lost 4 bases, V lost 4 bases, and 11 bases had no gene match. The CDR3 runs to 16 residues. Looked up from germline, CDR1 is LGHDT and CDR2 is YNNKEL (reference sequence). CDR3 nucleotide sequence: TGTGCCAGCAGCCGGGGGGGGGACCCTGGGCCAGATACGCAGTATTTT. Translated, it gives CASSRGGDPGPDTQYF.

The chain joins TRBV25-1 to TRBJ1-2; perhaps TRBD1 as D (6 bases). This CDR3 spans 14 amino acids. With 5 bases removed from V and 4 bases from J, the gap between germline ends came to 14 bases. Germline V gene data show CDR1 as MGHDK and CDR2 as SYGVNS. The DNA for the CDR3 is TGTGCCAGCAGTCAACAGGGATTGGCCTATGGCTACACCTTC. Translating gives CASSQQGLAYGYTF.

The chain links TRBV14 to TRBJ2-7; TRBD1 matches 10 bases. Trimming at V came to 1 base and at J to 2 bases, leaving 2 bases not matched to a gene. Germline-derived CDR1 and CDR2 are SGHDN and FVKESK. The CDR3 loop spans 15 amino acids. CDR3 amino acids: CASSQVGTGAYEQYF. The DNA of the CDR3 is TGTGCCAGCAGCCAAGTCGGGACAGGGGCCTACGAGCAGTACTTC.

This clonotype was recorded many times. The chain couples TRBV5-1 to TRBJ2-7; 7 bases are shared with TRBD1. This CDR3 spans 15 amino acids. Germline V gene sequence: CDR1 SGHRS, CDR2 YFSETQ. Trimming cost V 1 base and J 3 bases; bases outside gene matches: 7. The CDR3 reads CASSLSRGRLYEQYF. The CDR3 nucleotides read TGCGCCAGCAGCTTGAGCAGGGGGAGACTCTACGAGCAGTACTTC.

There are many counts of this clonotype. J is TRBJ2-5 and V is TRBV12-3 or TRBV12-4; 8 positions agree with TRBD2. Trimming cost V 0 bases and J 4 bases; bases outside gene matches: 4. The CDR3 covers 15 residues. The CDR3 DNA is TGTGCCAGCAGTTTAGCGCTCCTAGCGGGAGAGACCCAGTACTTC. Protein sequence: CASSLALLAGETQYF.

This clonotype appeared many times. This chain uses TRBV11-2 with TRBJ2-1, with TRBD1 identical over 9 bases. The CDR3 has 16 amino acids. Germline values: CDR1 SGHAT, CDR2 FQNNGV. V shed 4 bases and J 7 bases; nucleotides not matched to a gene: 11. This CDR3 is CASSSQQGAVRNEQFF. As DNA, the CDR3 is TGTGCCAGCAGCTCACAACAGGGGGCGGTTAGAAATGAGCAGTTCTTC.

This clonotype was counted many times. This chain uses TRBV7-9 with TRBJ2-7; TRBD2 aligns across 16 bases. The V segment lost 5 bases and the J segment 5 bases; nucleotides outside the gene matches: 6. Germline V CDR1 and CDR2: SEHNR, FQNEAQ (reference sequence). This CDR3 is built from 16 residues. The CDR3 protein is CASSRGLAGGPDEQYF. The CDR3 bases are TGTGCCAGCAGCCGGGGACTAGCGGGAGGGCCAGACGAGCAGTACTTC.

A remark on this clonotype: A junction end diverges from the germline sequence, so it may reflect a read error. The CDR3 DNA reads TGTGCCAGCAGGCCGGGACAGGGAACCGGGGAGCTGTCTTTT. It specifies CASRPGQGTGELSF. The chain joins TRBV7-9 to TRBJ2-2; TRBD1 aligns across 9 bases. CDR1 SEHNR and CDR2 FQNEAQ come from the germline V gene (reference sequence). CDR3 size: 14 residues.

The chain couples TRBV3-1 to TRBJ2-5, with 7 bases lining up with TRBD2. Germline-derived CDR1 and CDR2 are LGHDT and YNNKEL (reference sequence). This CDR3 spans 15 amino acids. With 1 base clipped from V and 5 bases from J, the junction kept 7 bases outside the gene matches. The CDR3 loop reads CASSQGLGRGETQYF. The CDR3 DNA is TGTGCCAGCAGCCAAGGTCTGGGGCGGGGGGAGACCCAGTACTTC.

This clonotype occurred a few times. This sequence joins TRBV6-1 and TRBJ1-6, with unresolved D. In germline, CDR1 is MNHNS, CDR2 SASEGT. The ends were cut back, 7 bases at V and 9 bases at J, with 13 bases in the middle. The CDR3 is 13 residues long. In DNA form, the CDR3 reads TGTGCCAGCATGAGAGGTGATGGTTCACCCCTCCACTTT. Encoded protein: CASMRGDGSPLHF.

V and J are TRBV6-1 and TRBJ2-5; D is perhaps TRBD1 or TRBD2 (6 bases each). The CDR3 is 12 amino acids. V shed 10 bases and J shed 1 base, with 10 bases lying between them. The germline CDR1 and CDR2 sequences are MNHNS and SASEGT. CDR3 sequence (DNA): TGTGCCACGCGGGACATCCAAGAGACCCAGTACTTC. Translating it yields CATRDIQETQYF.

This clonotype was counted many times. CDR3 DNA sequence: TGTGCCCTAGCGTCCCAGCGGCAAGAGACCCAGTACTTC. Its protein product is CALASQRQETQYF. J is TRBJ2-5 and V is TRBV2, with D possibly TRBD2 on 6 matching bases. The V end was cut by 11 bases, the J end by 2 bases, with 15 bases between. This CDR3 has 13 residues. Germline V gives CDR1 SNHLY, CDR2 FYNNEI.

This clonotype was seen ten or more times. V is TRBV3-1 and J is TRBJ1-5, with D tentatively TRBD1 (6 bases). Between the trimmed V and J ends, which lost 0 bases and 2 bases, there was a span of 17 bases. Germline CDR1 and CDR2: LGHDT and YNNKEL (reference sequence). This CDR3 has 18 amino acids. The CDR3 DNA sequence: TGTGCCAGCAGCCAAGATCGGTCCGGGGGCCGTGGCAATCAGCCCCAGCATTTT. Its protein product is CASSQDRSGGRGNQPQHF.

This clonotype came up many times. The chain links TRBV28 to TRBJ2-7; 11 bases are shared with TRBD1. The CDR3 loop spans 16 amino acids. The germline gives CDR1 MDHEN, CDR2 SYDVKM. Trimming took 8 bases from V and 7 from J; bases not matched to a gene: 16. CDR3 nucleotide sequence: TGTGCCAGCGAGCATTCCGGGACAGGGGGTTTAAGGGAGCAGTACTTC. This gives the protein CASEHSGTGGLREQYF.

This clonotype occurred many times. V is TRBV3-1 and J is TRBJ2-3, with D perhaps matching TRBD2 (6 bases). The CDR3 is 16 amino acids. The V gene lost 2 bases and the J gene lost 4 bases, with 16 bases spanning the gap. Per germline, CDR1 LGHDT and CDR2 YNNKEL (reference sequence). CDR3 sequence reads: CASSQLGRELADTQYF. The DNA of the CDR3 is TGTGCCAGCAGCCAACTCGGCCGGGAGCTGGCAGATACGCAGTATTTT.

The table lists this clonotype with many counts. This sequence joins TRBV28 and TRBJ2-7; 9 bases map to TRBD2. Germline CDR1 MDHEN, CDR2 SYDVKM. V dropped 4 bases and J dropped 0; count of bases not matched to a gene: 7. The CDR3 is 16 residues long. This CDR3 reads CASSSPSTSGSYEQYF. The CDR3 bases are TGTGCCAGCAGTTCCCCCTCGACTAGCGGCTCCTACGAGCAGTACTTC.